Each of the 20 T cell receptor beta chains below was sequenced from the same sample in a study of T cells in women clearing cervical HPV infection. This table comes from immunoSEQ multiplex PCR, and its TCRdb copy is limited to in-frame clones, with some not included. The sample is made up of tens of thousands of clones, and the top ten hold around 4% of it. Sequences were obtained from blood buffy coat. Receptors originate from a woman between 18 and 70 years old with a cervical HPV16 infection that either progressed to CIN3+ or cleared (not recorded which).

Worth noting for this clone: The read ends 3 residues before the CDR3 terminus; that terminus is restored from the germline J gene. The J gene is TRBJ2-5, the V gene TRBV12-5, with TRBD2 identical over 12 bases. The trim removed 1 base at V and 5 bases at J, leaving 8 bases unmatched. Germline values: CDR1 LGHNT, CDR2 FRNRAP. The CDR3 sequence is 17 residues long. This CDR3 reads CASGLASLAGGKETQYF. The DNA read from the CDR3 is TGTGCTAGTGGTTTGGCTTCCCTAGCGGGGGGGAAGGAGACC.

For this clone: The read terminates 3 residues before the CDR3 end, so the remaining end is supplied by the germline J gene. This chain connects TRBV19 to TRBJ1-2; the D is unclear. Germline V gene lookup returns CDR1 LNHDA and CDR2 SQIVND (reference sequence). Trimming pared 2 bases from V and 7 bases from J, leaving 11 bases between. The CDR3 sequence is 13 residues long. The CDR3 reads CASSIPPRAGYTF. The CDR3 bases that were read are TGTGCCAGTAGTATACCCCCGCGGGCTGGC. The complete variable domain, with remaining parts taken from reference TRBV19 and TRBJ1-2, reads DGGITQSPKYLFRKEGQNVTLSCEQNLNHDAMYWYRQDPGQGLRLIYYSQIVNDFQKGDIAEGYSVSREKKESFPLTVTSAQKNPTAFYLCASSIPPRAGYTFGSGTRLTVV.

Concerning this clone: The CDR3 goes on 3 residues after the read ends, and that part is filled in from the germline J gene. The V call is TRBV6-2 or TRBV6-3, the J call TRBJ1-2, with 8 bases lining up with TRBD1. This CDR3 has 14 residues. CDR1 is MNHEY, CDR2 SVGEGT, per germline. CDR3 loop: CASSLIQGAGGYTF. The CDR3 DNA, read in part, is TGTGCCAGCAGCCTTATCCAGGGGGCAGGAGGC.

As regards this clone: The CDR3 end falls 3 residues outside the read, so it is completed with the germline J gene. This chain links TRBV30 with TRBJ1-4; D is ambiguous. V dropped 6 bases and J dropped 1 base, with 9 bases sitting between them. The CDR3 loop spans 13 amino acids. Germline V lookup: CDR1 GTSNPN, CDR2 SVGIG (reference sequence). CDR3 loop: CACQLGTNEKLFF. CDR3 DNA (partial): TGTGCCTGTCAACTCGGAACTAATGAAAAA.

As to this clone: The missing CDR3 end, 3 residues past where the read stops, is filled in from the germline J gene. V is TRBV19 and J is TRBJ2-7; TRBD2 aligns across 9 bases. J lost 3 bases, V lost 3 bases, and 6 bases had no gene match. The CDR3 runs 15 residues. In germline, CDR1 is LNHDA, CDR2 SQIVND (reference sequence). CDR3 DNA, as far as it was read: TGTGCCAGTAGTATCGGGGCTAGCGGGGTCTACGAG. Translating it yields CASSIGASGVYE. The CDR3 in full is CASSIGASGVYEQYF.

To note about this clone: The read is 3 residues too short to cover the CDR3 end, so that end is filled in from the germline J gene. V and J are TRBV7-7 and TRBJ2-5, with TRBD2 matching 13 bases. Per the germline V gene, CDR1 is SSHAT and CDR2 is FNYEAQ (reference sequence). There are 15 residues in the CDR3. V lost 5 bases, J lost 3 bases, and 3 bases stayed unmatched. The CDR3 here is CASSTSGGGEETQYF. CDR3 bases read: TGTGCCAGCAGCACTAGCGGGGGGGGAGAAGAGACC. The full variable domain, in which reference TRBV7-7 and TRBJ2-5 provide the parts outside the CDR3, is GAGVSQSPRYKVTKRGQDVTLRCDPISSHATLYWYQQALGQGPEFLTYFNYEAQPDKSGLPSDRFSAERPEGSISTLTIQRTEQRDSAMYRCASSTSGGGEETQYFGPGTRLLVL.

About this clone: The CDR3 end lies 3 residues beyond the end of the read and is filled in from the germline J gene. This chain links TRBV20-1 with TRBJ1-3; the match to TRBD1 covers 7 bases. CDR1 and CDR2 from the germline V gene are DFQATT and SNEGSKA (reference sequence). This CDR3 comprises 16 residues. Trimming cost V 5 bases and J 0 bases; bases outside gene matches: 10. The CDR3 sequence is CSAPRGGGVSGNTIYF. Partial CDR3 DNA: TGCAGTGCTCCTCGAGGGGGCGGCGTCTCTGGAAACACC.

Regarding this clone: The read terminates 3 residues before the CDR3 end, so the remaining end is supplied by the germline J gene. The rearrangement uses TRBV19 and TRBJ2-1; 9 bases align to TRBD2. V shed 8 bases, J shed 4 bases, and the junction held 6 bases outside the gene matches. Per germline, CDR1 LNHDA and CDR2 SQIVND (reference sequence). The CDR3 totals 14 residues. The sequenced CDR3 bases are TGTGCCAGTCGCGGGGGGGCCTCATACAATGAG. Protein sequence: CASRGGASYNE. The complete CDR3 sequence is CASRGGASYNEQFF. Drawing the rest from reference TRBV19 and TRBJ2-1, the complete variable domain is DGGITQSPKYLFRKEGQNVTLSCEQNLNHDAMYWYRQDPGQGLRLIYYSQIVNDFQKGDIAEGYSVSREKKESFPLTVTSAQKNPTAFYLCASRGGASYNEQFFGPGTRLTVL.

A remark on this clone: The CDR3 is cut off 3 residues early in the read; its end comes from the germline J gene. This chain joins TRBV20-1 and TRBJ2-2, with a tentative D call TRBD2 (5 bases). From germline, CDR1 is DFQATT and CDR2 SNEGSKA (reference sequence). The CDR3 sequence is 13 residues long. V dropped 3 bases and J dropped 3 bases, with 8 bases sitting between them. The CDR3 DNA, read in part, is TGCAGTGCTAGGGACTTAGACACCGGGGAG. It yields the protein CSARDLDTGE. Given in full, the CDR3 is CSARDLDTGELFF.

As for this clone: Read data end 3 residues before the CDR3 end; the end is taken from the germline J gene. The chain has TRBV2 and TRBJ1-1, with 7 nucleotides matching TRBD1. The CDR3 runs to 15 residues. Germline V gene lookup returns CDR1 SNHLY and CDR2 FYNNEI. The trim removed 5 bases at V and 1 base at J, leaving 7 bases unmatched. The chain's CDR3 is CASSRDSLTNTEAFF. The part of the CDR3 DNA that was read is TGTGCCAGCAGTAGGGACAGTCTGACGAACACTGAA.

Concerning this clone: The observed sequence ends 3 residues before the CDR3 terminus, with the missing tail filled in from the germline J gene. The rearrangement joins TRBV14 to TRBJ2-5; the match to TRBD1 covers 9 bases. Trimming took 4 bases from V and 3 from J; bases not matched to a gene: 3. Germline CDR1 reads SGHDN; CDR2 reads FVKESK. The length of the CDR3 is 14 residues. The covered CDR3 bases are TGTGCCAGCAGCCTTGACAGGGGGGAAGAGACC. Its translation: CASSLDRGEET. In full, the CDR3 reads CASSLDRGEETQYF.

In regard to this clone: The CDR3 is cut off 3 residues early in the read; its end comes from the germline J gene. Other DNA sequences in this specimen translate into the identical CDR3. This rearrangement joins TRBV2 to TRBJ1-2; D remains ambiguous. The CDR3 consists of 11 residues. The V gene's germline CDR1 is SNHLY and CDR2 FYNNEI. The CDR3 protein is CATKLGSRYTF. The CDR3 DNA, read in part, is TGTGCCACCAAATTGGGCAGCCGC.

With respect to this clone: The read is 3 residues too short to cover the CDR3 end, so that end is filled in from the germline J gene. The chain is built from TRBV20-1 and TRBJ1-2, with D possibly matching TRBD1 (5 bases). Germline V lookup: CDR1 DFQATT, CDR2 SNEGSKA (reference sequence). This CDR3 spans 12 amino acids. Between the trimmed V and J ends, which lost 4 bases and 4 bases, there was a span of 10 bases. Partial CDR3 DNA: TGCAGTGCTACCAGGGAGACCTATGGC. Encoded protein: CSATRETYG. In full, the CDR3 is CSATRETYGYTF.

About this clone: The missing CDR3 end, 3 residues past where the read stops, is filled in from the germline J gene. The J gene is TRBJ1-1, the V gene TRBV7-9; possibly TRBD1 for D (5 bases). The CDR3 runs to 15 residues. Trimming removed 5 bases from V and 3 bases from J, with 16 bases in between. In germline, CDR1 is SEHNR, CDR2 FQNEAQ (reference sequence). CDR3 loop: CASSPGQGGDTEAFF. Partial CDR3 DNA: TGTGCCAGCAGCCCAGGGCAGGGAGGGGACACTGAA.

As concerns this clone: The sequence runs out 3 residues before the end of the CDR3; the remainder is reconstructed from the germline J gene. The chain couples TRBV20-1 to TRBJ1-2, with TRBD1 matching over 11 bases. J gave up 1 base and V 5 bases, and 9 bases lay outside the gene matches. Per germline, CDR1 DFQATT and CDR2 SNEGSKA (reference sequence). The CDR3 covers 16 residues. This CDR3 reads CSAPLLGTGGNYGYTF. The sequenced CDR3 bases are TGCAGTGCTCCCCTCTTGGGGACAGGGGGTAACTATGGC.

To note about this clone: The read gets to within 3 residues of the CDR3 end, and the germline J gene fills in the rest. Distinct nucleotide sequences in the sample also encode this CDR3. The gene calls are TRBV19 and TRBJ1-1, with TRBD1 as a possible D gene (5 bases). The CDR3 has 16 amino acids. Germline loops: CDR1 LNHDA, CDR2 SQIVND (reference sequence). The part of the CDR3 DNA that was read is TGTGCCAGTAGTATGGGACTAGCGGAGTTCCAAGAGACC. It encodes CASSMGLAEFQET. The full CDR3 is CASSMGLAEFQETAFF. Based on the CDR3 plus reference TRBV19 and TRBJ1-1, the full variable domain is DGGITQSPKYLFRKEGQNVTLSCEQNLNHDAMYWYRQDPGQGLRLIYYSQIVNDFQKGDIAEGYSVSREKKESFPLTVTSAQKNPTAFYLCASSMGLAEFQETAFFGQGTRLTVV.

In regard to this clone: The CDR3 end is not reached by the read, which stops 3 residues before it; the germline J gene fills it in. The chain combines TRBV30 with TRBJ1-3; D is uncertain. The germline V gene has CDR1 GTSNPN and CDR2 SVGIG (reference sequence). The CDR3 runs to 15 residues. Trimming took off 0 bases at V and 0 bases at J, with 9 bases between the two ends. CDR3 DNA, as far as it was read: TGTGCCTGGAGTGTACCGCTCAGCTCTGGAAACACC. Amino acids: CAWSVPLSSGNT. The complete CDR3 reads CAWSVPLSSGNTIYF.

In regard to this clone: The read falls 3 residues short of the CDR3 end, and the missing part is taken from the germline J gene. V and J are TRBV19 and TRBJ1-1, with a weak D call TRBD1 (6 bases). The germline V and J ends were trimmed by 7 bases and 5 bases, with 14 bases remaining between them. This CDR3 has 13 amino acids. CDR1 is LNHDA, CDR2 SQIVND, per germline (reference sequence). The covered CDR3 bases are TGTGCCAGTAACAGGGTAGATGGGACTGAA. Protein: CASNRVDGTE. The CDR3 in full is CASNRVDGTEAFF.

Details on this clone: The CDR3 end falls 3 residues outside the read, so it is completed with the germline J gene. J is TRBJ2-7 and V is TRBV19; D unclear. Germline CDR1 LNHDA, CDR2 SQIVND (reference sequence). V was cut by 2 bases and J by 4 bases, with 12 bases left in between. This CDR3 is built from 14 residues. CDR3 residues: CASSISGVWYEQYF. The CDR3 DNA, read in part, is TGTGCCAGTAGTATATCGGGTGTTTGGTACGAG.

Comment on this clone: Read coverage stops 3 residues before the CDR3 terminus; the germline J gene supplies the remainder. The chain couples TRBV18 to TRBJ1-5; 7 nucleotides match TRBD1. Per germline, CDR1 KGHSH and CDR2 LQKENI. Trimming cost V 3 bases and J 4 bases; bases outside gene matches: 9. The CDR3 length is 16 residues. CDR3 DNA, as far as it was read: TGTGCCAGCTCACCCGAAGACAGGGCACAAAATCAGCCC. Amino acids: CASSPEDRAQNQP. The entire CDR3 protein is CASSPEDRAQNQPQHF.